A selection of T cell receptor beta chains follows, all from one sample in a study of cytomegalovirus exposure and HLA in healthy donors. Profiled with immunoSEQ multiplex PCR; TCRdb holds only in-frame clones, not every one. The repertoire holds 150,000 to 200,000 clones, with around 80% as singletons. The specimen sequenced was PBMCs. The receptors derive from a man between 18 and 35 years old in good health and CMV-seronegative. The CDR3 runs from the conserved cysteine through the conserved F or W. Fields, in order: clone size, V gene, D gene, J gene, CDR3 DNA, CDR3 protein. D genes are given only for firm matches. Clone size is not always given. Where it is, it says once, few, many or a class for expanded clones.

NA	TRBV4-1	NA	TRBJ2-2	TGCGCCAGCAGCCAAGAGGTAGGCCGGAGCACCGGGGGGCTGTTTTTT	CASSQEVGRSTGGLFF
NA	TRBV6-1	TRBD2	TRBJ2-1	TGTGCCAGCCGTTCTAGCGGGGGGGCCAGCAATGAGCAGTTCTTC	CASRSSGGASNEQFF
NA	TRBV9	TRBD1	TRBJ1-3	TGTGCCAGCAGCGCCGGGACAGGGGGCGTCGGAAACACCATATATTTT	CASSAGTGGVGNTIYF
NA	TRBV4-3	TRBD2	TRBJ2-5	TGCGCCAGCAGCCAAGGGACTAGCGGTGAGACCCAGTACTTC	CASSQGTSGETQYF
NA	TRBV28	NA	TRBJ1-1	TGTGCCAGCAGTCCAAGACGGGGGAACACTGAAGCTTTCTTT	CASSPRRGNTEAFF
NA	TRBV9	NA	TRBJ1-3	TGTGCCAGCAGCGTAGACTTCTCTGGAAACACCATATATTTT	CASSVDFSGNTIYF
NA	TRBV7-6	TRBD2	TRBJ2-3	TGTGCCAGCAGCTTATTCGCGGGAGGGCTGACAGATACGCAGTATTTT	CASSLFAGGLTDTQYF
NA	TRBV7-2	NA	TRBJ1-6	TGTGCCAGCAGCCCTCCTCCTCTCGGGAGCAGGAGAAATTCACCCCTCCACTTT	CASSPPPLGSRRNSPLHF
NA	TRBV7-9	NA	TRBJ1-1	TGTTCCAGCAGCCGTTATATGAACACTGAAGCTTTCTTT	CSSSRYMNTEAFF
NA	TRBV28	NA	TRBJ2-3	TGTGCCAGCAGCCCATTCACAGATACGCAGTATTTT	CASSPFTDTQYF
NA	TRBV12-5	TRBD1	TRBJ2-7	TGTGCTAGTGGTTTCGGGGACAGGGTCTCCTACGAGCAGTACTTC	CASGFGDRVSYEQYF
few	TRBV6-1	NA	TRBJ1-4	TGTGCCAGCGAGGCAGACAGATATAATGAAAAACTGTTTTTT	CASEADRYNEKLFF
NA	TRBV9	NA	TRBJ2-1	TGTGCCAGCAGCATGACTAGTTACAATGAGCAGTTCTTC	CASSMTSYNEQFF
NA	TRBV7-8	NA	TRBJ1-2	TGTGCCAGCAGCTTAGCGGCCTCCGGGACAAGCGATGGCTACACCTTC	CASSLAASGTSDGYTF
NA	TRBV4-1	NA	TRBJ1-1	TGCGCCAGCAGCCAACAAGGGAGATATGAAGCTTTCTTT	CASSQQGRYEAFF
NA	TRBV4-3	NA	TRBJ1-2	TGCGCCAGCAGCCTCAATCGGGGGGCAGGGTATGGCTACACCTTC	CASSLNRGAGYGYTF
NA	TRBV5-4	NA	TRBJ2-2	TGTGCCAGCAGCCTTAGCACCGGGGAGCTGTTTTTT	CASSLSTGELFF
NA	TRBV19	TRBD1	TRBJ1-5	TGTGCCAGTAGTGTGCCGGGACAGGGTAGGGTGCCCCAGCATTTT	CASSVPGQGRVPQHF
NA	TRBV18	NA	TRBJ2-3	TGTGCCAGCTCAACGGGAATCGACACACCTAGCACAGATACGCAGTATTTT	CASSTGIDTPSTDTQYF
NA	TRBV9	TRBD1	TRBJ1-2	TGTGCCAGCAGCGTAACAGGGACAGGGACCTATGGCTACACCTTC	CASSVTGTGTYGYTF
NA	TRBV14	NA	TRBJ2-3	TGTGCCAGCAGCCAAGACGCAGGGTTTGGCACAGATACGCAGTATTTT	CASSQDAGFGTDTQYF
medium-sized	TRBV29-1	NA	TRBJ1-5	TGCAGCGTCCCAGACAGATATAGCAATCAGCCCCAGCATTTT	CSVPDRYSNQPQHF
NA	TRBV7-6	TRBD1	TRBJ2-1	TGTGCCAGCAGCCCAGGACAGGGTGGTTTGTGGCGGAGCTCCTACAATGAGCAGTTCTTC	CASSPGQGGLWRSSYNEQFF
NA	TRBV7-9	TRBD1	TRBJ2-7	TGTGCCAGCAGCTTAGCCGGACAGGGGGCCTACGAGCAGTACTTC	CASSLAGQGAYEQYF
NA	TRBV18	TRBD2	TRBJ2-1	TGTGCCAGCTCAAGTCTAGCGGGAGCCGGCTCCTACAATGAGCAGTTCTTC	CASSSLAGAGSYNEQFF
NA	TRBV13	TRBD1	TRBJ2-4	TGTGCCAGCAGCCCACTGGGGACAGGGGGCACTGGGAACATTCAGTACTTC	CASSPLGTGGTGNIQYF
NA	TRBV4-1	NA	TRBJ1-2	TGCGCCAGCAGCGAAAGCGTGTCATGGGGGCGAACTTTCTATGGCTGCACCTTC	CASSESVSWGRTFYGCTF
NA	TRBV25-1	TRBD1	TRBJ1-4	TGTGCCAGCACCCGGGGGCAGGGGGTTGAAAAACTGTTTTTT	CASTRGQGVEKLFF
NA	TRBV7-9	NA	TRBJ2-7	TGTGCCAGCAGCTTAGCTTGGGACACCTTCTACGAGCAGTACTTC	CASSLAWDTFYEQYF
once	TRBV27	NA	TRBJ2-1	TGTGCCAGCAGTTGGGTACCACTAGTGGATGAGCAGTTCTTC	CASSWVPLVDEQFF
once	TRBV6-4	NA	TRBJ2-3	TGTGCCAGCAGATCGACTACCACAGATACGCAGTATTTT	CASRSTTTDTQYF
NA	TRBV27	TRBD1	TRBJ2-3	TGTGCCAGCTTAGGTGAGGGGACAGGGGTTGTGTATACGCAGTATTTT	CASLGEGTGVVYTQYF
NA	TRBV11-2	TRBD1	TRBJ2-7	TGTGCCAGCAGCTTATATTCGACAGGGGGGCCCTACGAGCAGTACTTC	CASSLYSTGGPYEQYF
NA	TRBV29-1	TRBD2	TRBJ2-1	TGCAGCGTCCCCGGGACTAGCAACAATGAGCAGTTCTTC	CSVPGTSNNEQFF
NA	TRBV7-2	TRBD2	TRBJ2-7	TGTGCCAGCAGCTTAGTGGCTACAGCGGGGACCGACGAGCAGTACTTC	CASSLVATAGTDEQYF
few	TRBV7-9	NA	TRBJ2-7	TGTTCCAGCAGCCAAGGACCGGGAAGGGATCTCGAGCAGTACTTC	CSSSQGPGRDLEQYF
once	TRBV4-1	NA	TRBJ2-1	TGCGCCAGCAGCCCCTTTGGGGAAGCGGCACCTTACAATGAGCAGTTCTTC	CASSPFGEAAPYNEQFF
NA	TRBV10-2	NA	TRBJ2-3	TGCGCCAGCAGTGAGTGGGCAGTTAGCACAGATACGCAGTATTTT	CASSEWAVSTDTQYF
NA	TRBV7-7	TRBD1	TRBJ2-5	TGTGCTAGCAGTCGAAACAGGGGACGGGAGACCCAGTACTTC	CASSRNRGRETQYF